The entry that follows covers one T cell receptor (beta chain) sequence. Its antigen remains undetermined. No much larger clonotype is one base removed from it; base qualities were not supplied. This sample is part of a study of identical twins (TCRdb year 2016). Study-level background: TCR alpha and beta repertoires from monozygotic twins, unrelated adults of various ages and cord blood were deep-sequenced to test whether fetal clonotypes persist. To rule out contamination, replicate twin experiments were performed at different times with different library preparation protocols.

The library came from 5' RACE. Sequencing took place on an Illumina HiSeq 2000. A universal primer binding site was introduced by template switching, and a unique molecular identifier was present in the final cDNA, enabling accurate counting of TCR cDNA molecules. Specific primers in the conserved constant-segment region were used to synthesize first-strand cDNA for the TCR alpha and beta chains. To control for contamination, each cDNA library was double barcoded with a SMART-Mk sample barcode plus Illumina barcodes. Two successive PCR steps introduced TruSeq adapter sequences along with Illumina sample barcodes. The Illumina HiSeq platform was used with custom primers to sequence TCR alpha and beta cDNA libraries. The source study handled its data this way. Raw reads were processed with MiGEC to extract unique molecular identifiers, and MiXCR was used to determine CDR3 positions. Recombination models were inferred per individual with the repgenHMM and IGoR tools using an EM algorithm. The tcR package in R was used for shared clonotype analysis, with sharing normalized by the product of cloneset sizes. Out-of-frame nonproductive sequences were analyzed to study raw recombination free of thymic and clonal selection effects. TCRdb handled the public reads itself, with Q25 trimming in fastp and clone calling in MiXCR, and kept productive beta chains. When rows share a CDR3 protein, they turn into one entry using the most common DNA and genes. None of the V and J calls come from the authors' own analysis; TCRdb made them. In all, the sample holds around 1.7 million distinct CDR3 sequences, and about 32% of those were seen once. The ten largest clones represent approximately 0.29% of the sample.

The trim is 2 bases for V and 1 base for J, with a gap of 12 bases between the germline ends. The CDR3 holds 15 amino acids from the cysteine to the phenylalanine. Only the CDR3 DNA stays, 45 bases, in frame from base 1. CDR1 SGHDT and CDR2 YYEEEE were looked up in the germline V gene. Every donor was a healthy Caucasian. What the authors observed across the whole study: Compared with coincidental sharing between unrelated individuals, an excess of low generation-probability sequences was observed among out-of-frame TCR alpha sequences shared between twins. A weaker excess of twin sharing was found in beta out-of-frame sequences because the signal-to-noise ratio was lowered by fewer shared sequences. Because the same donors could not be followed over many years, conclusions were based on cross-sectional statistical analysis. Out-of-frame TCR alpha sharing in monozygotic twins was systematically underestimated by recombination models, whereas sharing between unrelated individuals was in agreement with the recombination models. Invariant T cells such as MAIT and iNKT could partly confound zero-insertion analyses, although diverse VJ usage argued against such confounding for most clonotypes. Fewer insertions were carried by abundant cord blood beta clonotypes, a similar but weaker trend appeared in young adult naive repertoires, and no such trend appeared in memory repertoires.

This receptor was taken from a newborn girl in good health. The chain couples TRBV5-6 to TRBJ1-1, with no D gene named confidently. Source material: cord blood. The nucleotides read TGTGCCAGCAGCTTAGGACGGACCTCGAACACTGAAGCTTTCTTT. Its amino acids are CASSLGRTSNTEAFF.